This TCR beta chain derives from a study of radiotherapy plus CTLA-4 blockade in lung cancer (dated by TCRdb to between 2018 and 2020). With regard to the full study: Objective responses were observed in approximately 18% of enrolled patients, and disease control was achieved in less than 40%. What the research found in general, with its limitations: After treatment with radiotherapy and ipilimumab, TCR clones that originated in tumors expanded in peripheral blood. The strongest predictors of response, as reported, were early dynamic changes in blood T cell clones along with a rise in serum interferon-beta after radiation.

The CDR3 numbers 18 residues from cysteine through phenylalanine. Left in the record is the CDR3 DNA by itself, 54 bases read in frame from the first base. The CDR1 and CDR2 encoded by the germline V gene are SGHRS and YFSETQ. Ends trimmed: V by 3 bases, J by 1 base; bases unmatched to a gene: 14. Preparation of the library involved the immunoSEQ multiplex PCR assay. Held by TCRdb, this immuneACCESS table contains in-frame sequences only and omits some clones. Under half of the omission traces to an unresolved V gene where checked; the cause of the rest is unknown. Counted in this sample were some 60,000 clones; more than 60% of them appeared once. Roughly 15% of the sample lies in the top ten. Comment on this clone: Its antigen target is currently unknown. The sample holds no much larger clone one base away, and base qualities are not on file.

The study tested focal radiation therapy combined with CTLA-4 blockade (ipilimumab) in patients with chemo-refractory metastatic non-small-cell lung cancer. Sequenced material: peripheral blood, taken from a patient treated with radiotherapy plus ipilimumab. The TCR comes from a human donor with non-small cell lung cancer who had a complete response to radiotherapy plus ipilimumab. Recombination linked TRBV5-1 to TRBJ2-3, and TRBD2 aligns with 7 junction nucleotides. The sequenced DNA: TGCGCCAGCAGCTCCCTCCCTGTAGCGGGCCTTGGCACAGATACGCAGTATTTT. This encodes CASSSLPVAGLGTDTQYF. Beyond the CDR3, the reference TRBV5-1 and TRBJ2-3 genes provide the residues; the full variable domain reads: KAGVTQTPRYLIKTRGQQVTLSCSPISGHRSVSWYQQTPGQGLQFLFEYFSETQRNKGNFPGRFSGRQFSNSRSEMNVSTLELGDSALYLCASSSLPVAGLGTDTQYFGPGTRLTVL.